This T cell receptor beta chain was sequenced for a study of cytomegalovirus exposure and HLA in healthy donors. Vbeta (60) and Jbeta (13) primers were used in the PCR. Using immunoSEQ multiplex PCR, the repertoire was profiled, and TCRdb retains in-frame clones only, with some absent. The sample contains 59,000 or so clones, roughly 87% of which appear only once. Study findings and constraints: A classifier reportedly called cytomegalovirus status with high sensitivity and specificity. A later analysis found that most CMV-associated TCR beta chains appeared HLA-restricted.

The length of the CDR3 is 14 residues. The ends were cut back, 4 bases at V and 10 bases at J, with 17 bases in the middle. Germline CDR1 reads LGHNA; CDR2 reads YNFKEQ. On this clone itself: Antigen specificity is unknown.

The sample consisted of PBMCs. The clonotype was recovered from a female donor in good health and CMV-seronegative. The gene calls are TRBV4-2 and TRBJ2-1, with a tentative D call TRBD2 (6 bases). The CDR3 loop is CASSRDSGEWEQFF. For the CDR3, the DNA is TGTGCCAGCAGCCGAGACTCGGGGGAGTGGGAGCAGTTCTTC.